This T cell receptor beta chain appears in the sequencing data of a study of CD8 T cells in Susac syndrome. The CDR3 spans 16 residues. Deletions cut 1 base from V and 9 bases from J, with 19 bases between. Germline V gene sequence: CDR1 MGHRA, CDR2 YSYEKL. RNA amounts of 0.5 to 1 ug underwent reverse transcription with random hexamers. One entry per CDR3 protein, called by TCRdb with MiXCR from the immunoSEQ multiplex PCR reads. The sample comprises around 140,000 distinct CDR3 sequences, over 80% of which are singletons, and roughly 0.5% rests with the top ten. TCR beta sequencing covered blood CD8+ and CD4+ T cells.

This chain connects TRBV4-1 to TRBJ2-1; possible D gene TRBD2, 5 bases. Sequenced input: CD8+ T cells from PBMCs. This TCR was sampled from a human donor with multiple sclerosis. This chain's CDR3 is CASSQGLVFTRGEQFF. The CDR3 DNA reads TGCGCCAGCAGCCAAGGTCTAGTGTTTACACGGGGTGAGCAGTTCTTC.